This T cell receptor beta chain was obtained from a study of blood T cells in healthy people across ages. Study results and limitations: It was found that TCR beta diversity correlated strongly with the percentage of naive T cells. Measured against age, TCR beta diversity per million T cells decreased in a roughly linear manner.

Next came a second PCR, run for about 6 to 11 cycles, which used a sample-barcoded 5' primer along with a J-beta primer mix. The template-switch adaptor, which had 12 random nucleotides, put a tag on each cDNA molecule. A single record per CDR3 protein comes from TCRdb applying MiXCR to the 5' RACE reads. This sample has approximately 800,000 distinct CDR3 sequences, with 62% found just once. About this clonotype: Its target is not known.

CDR3 length: 15 residues. Per germline, CDR1 LGHNA and CDR2 YSLEER. V lost 3 bases and J lost 4, with 15 bases in between. The J gene is TRBJ1-1, the V gene TRBV4-3; D is possibly TRBD1 (6 bases). The sequence was collected from a man aged 25-40 years in good health. Sequenced sample: blood. The CDR3 is CASSQYRARGTEAFF. The CDR3 DNA sequence: TGCGCCAGCAGCCAGTACAGGGCGAGAGGCACTGAAGCTTTCTTT.